A selection of T cell receptor beta chains follows, all from one sample in a study of blood T cell repertoires in COVID-19. Clones were read by immunoSEQ multiplex PCR, and TCRdb kept only the in-frame ones, dropping some. The table records around 150,000 clones, roughly nine tenths of them present only once. The sequenced sample consisted of peripheral blood. The receptors derive from a woman between 55 and 75 years old with active or convalescent COVID-19. The CDR3 runs from the conserved cysteine through the conserved F or W. Each record gives: clone size, J gene, V gene, CDR3 protein. Clone size is stated in some rows and not others, as once, few, many or a class when expanded.

few	TRBJ1-6	TRBV5-6	CASSIPGSPLHF
NA	TRBJ1-5	TRBV5-5	CASSLGGQGINQPQHF
NA	TRBJ2-2	TRBV6-6	CASSYETEHRELFF
NA	TRBJ1-6	TRBV11-2	CASSLEVQGNSYNSPLHF
NA	TRBJ1-3	TRBV19	CASSRQGGNTIYF
NA	TRBJ2-7	TRBV7-2	CASRLTGSHEQYF
NA	TRBJ1-2	TRBV30	CAWSVQYGYTF
NA	TRBJ2-5	TRBV10-3	CAISDARGGQETQYF
NA	TRBJ1-2	TRBV6-2/TRBV6-3	CASSYTGQGLTRGGYTF
NA	TRBJ2-1	TRBV11-2	CASSFNQGSYNEQFF
NA	TRBJ1-2	TRBV5-4	CASSLDNNYGYTF
NA	TRBJ1-2	TRBV5-4	CASSRAGGGYGYTF
NA	TRBJ1-3	TRBV19	CASSKEGRISGNTIYF
NA	TRBJ2-5	TRBV6-6	CASRPVRDRVQETQYF
NA	TRBJ2-5	TRBV9	CASSAGTSTTETQYF
NA	TRBJ1-3	TRBV7-9	CASSPGTGGNTIYF
NA	TRBJ2-7	TRBV21-1	CASGLQESYEQYF
NA	TRBJ1-2	TRBV18	CASSPDYRSAKYGYTF
few	TRBJ1-2	TRBV13	CASSLFKGASYYGYTF
once	TRBJ1-1	TRBV19	CASRSQGLFDTEAFF
NA	TRBJ1-2	TRBV3-1/TRBV3-2	CASSHPVRSGYTF
NA	TRBJ2-5	TRBV14	CASSHIGAGGETQYF
NA	TRBJ1-5	TRBV12-3/TRBV12-4	CASSLGGERAQHF
NA	TRBJ2-7	TRBV7-2	CASSPWGGYEQYF
NA	TRBJ2-3	TRBV14	CASSQVSAGGTDTQYF
once	TRBJ2-1	TRBV5-4	CASSLLAGVQNEQFF
NA	TRBJ2-3	TRBV7-2	CASSPPGTSGGHGQYF
NA	TRBJ2-5	TRBV10-3	CAISGWTGGETQYF
NA	TRBJ2-2	TRBV2	CASSAGATGELFF
once	TRBJ2-1	TRBV4-1	CASSPQGARDNEQFF
NA	TRBJ1-1	TRBV2	CASSESVEAFF
NA	TRBJ2-2	TRBV5-4	CASSLAGGTGELFF
NA	TRBJ2-2	TRBV7-2	CASSLAGGNTGELFF
NA	TRBJ1-4	TRBV24-1	CATGTRTGRVGEKLFF
NA	TRBJ2-1	TRBV6-2/TRBV6-3	CASSIPEILNEQFF
NA	TRBJ2-7	TRBV19	CASSMSVRLDEQYF
few	TRBJ2-1	TRBV27	CASSPKITSGRRHEQFF
NA	TRBJ1-4	TRBV10-3	CAISYGTGDEKLFF
NA	TRBJ1-2	TRBV12-3/TRBV12-4	CASRNQGGYGYTF
few	TRBJ2-5	TRBV29-1	CSVDAGTGEETQYF
NA	TRBJ2-3	TRBV25-1	CASSFSSTDTQYF
NA	TRBJ1-5	TRBV6-5	CASSYSWDTHQPQHF
NA	TRBJ2-3	TRBV7-9	CASSDAGGQDTQYF
NA	TRBJ2-3	TRBV4-1	CASSQGGASGVDTQYF
once	TRBJ1-2	TRBV18	CASSPDRGANYGYTF
NA	TRBJ2-7	TRBV5-5	CASSLVADYEQYF
NA	TRBJ1-2	TRBV7-2	CASSFTGTGVNYGYTF
NA	TRBJ2-1	TRBV5-1	CASSFRGLDNEQFF
NA	TRBJ1-5	TRBV12-5	CASGKYPGQGIQPQHF
NA	TRBJ1-1	TRBV14	CASSQTRPLNTEAFF